The 32 T cell receptor beta chains presented below share a single source sample, sequenced in a study of early T cells in non-severe SARS-CoV-2 infection. From the 5' RACE reads, TCRdb called clonotypes with MiXCR, one entry per CDR3 protein. The repertoire holds roughly 100,000 distinct CDR3 sequences, about an eighth seen once, with 5.5% to 7% in the top ten. The sequenced sample was whole blood. The receptors come from an adult who was a healthcare worker with PCR-confirmed SARS-CoV-2 infection or an uninfected control (not recorded which).

This chain uses TRBV20-1 with TRBJ1-5; tentatively, D is TRBD1 (5 bases). The germline CDR1 and CDR2 sequences are DFQATT and SNEGSKA (reference sequence). The CDR3 spans 13 residues. Trimming took 6 bases from V and 3 from J, leaving 12 bases between them. The DNA of the CDR3 is TGCAGTGCCCAGAGACAGCCCAATCAGCCCCAGCATTTT. It is translated as CSAQRQPNQPQHF.

The chain is built from TRBV2 and TRBJ2-1, with TRBD2 as a possible D gene (5 bases). Trimming stripped 3 bases from V and 0 bases from J, with 12 bases between. Per the germline V gene, CDR1 is SNHLY and CDR2 is FYNNEI. The CDR3 contains 16 residues. The CDR3: CASSERSGASYNEQFF. CDR3 nucleotide sequence: TGTGCCAGCAGTGAGCGAAGCGGAGCCTCCTACAATGAGCAGTTCTTC.

This clonotype has a count of ten or more. Written as DNA, the CDR3 is TGTGCCAGCAGGCCGGGACAGGGGCACAATGAGCAGTTCTTC. Its translation is CASRPGQGHNEQFF. The rearrangement joins TRBV6-5 to TRBJ2-1; 10 positions match TRBD1. The junction had 4 bases not matched to a gene; V was cut back by 6 bases and J by 5 bases. This CDR3 region has 14 residues. The germline gives CDR1 MNHEY, CDR2 SVGAGI.

Ten or more counts support this clonotype. The rearrangement links TRBV28 to TRBJ2-3; 10 bases fit TRBD2. The junction had 4 bases not matched to a gene; V was cut back by 5 bases and J by 2 bases. Germline values: CDR1 MDHEN, CDR2 SYDVKM. The CDR3 covers 15 residues. CDR3 nucleotide sequence: TGTGCCAGCAGTCCGAGCGGGAGGGCCACAGATACGCAGTATTTT. Protein: CASSPSGRATDTQYF.

This clonotype has ten or more counts. The V call is TRBV20-1, the J call TRBJ2-7; no definite D call. V was cut by 2 bases and J by 3 bases, with 8 bases left in between. Germline CDR1 is DFQATT and CDR2 is SNEGSKA (reference sequence). There are 12 residues in the CDR3. The CDR3 sequence is CSARPEYYEQYF. DNA of the CDR3: TGCAGTGCTAGACCCGAATACTACGAGCAGTACTTC.

This clonotype was seen at least ten times. The gene calls are TRBV7-2 and TRBJ1-5; unclear D gene. The CDR3 sequence is 14 residues long. Trimming removed 5 bases from V and 5 bases from J, with 13 bases in between. Looked up from germline, CDR1 is SGHTA and CDR2 is FQGNSA. The CDR3 sequence is CASSPAGRHQPQHF. CDR3 bases: TGTGCCAGCAGCCCTGCGGGGAGGCATCAGCCCCAGCATTTT.

The chain combines TRBV27 with TRBJ1-2; 7 nucleotides line up with TRBD1. The V and J ends lost 5 bases and 0 bases, in that order; junction bases with no gene match: 6. The CDR3 has 15 residues. Germline-derived CDR1 and CDR2 are MNHEY and SMNVEV (reference sequence). CDR3 coding DNA: TGTGCCAGCAGTCCCCGGGACAGCGCTAACTATGGCTACACCTTC. It specifies CASSPRDSANYGYTF.

This clonotype was seen at least ten times. This rearrangement joins TRBV5-1 to TRBJ2-7, with TRBD1 matching 10 bases. The CDR3 length is 16 residues. J was trimmed by 9 bases and V by 2 bases; bases with no gene match: 14. CDR1 is SGHRS and CDR2 is YFSETQ in the germline V gene. DNA of the CDR3: TGCGCCAGCAGCTTCTTCTCCGGGACAGGGGTTTTTGCGCAGTACTTC. It translates to CASSFFSGTGVFAQYF.

This chain uses TRBV29-1 with TRBJ2-3; unclear D gene. The V end lost 4 bases, the J end lost 4 bases, and 3 bases lay between the germline ends. The germline V gene has CDR1 SQVTM and CDR2 ANQGSEA. This CDR3 has 10 amino acids. CDR3 sequence (DNA): TGCAGCGTTGGGGCAGATACGCAGTATTTT. This codes for CSVGADTQYF.

This clonotype was counted only a few times. The rearrangement joins TRBV29-1 to TRBJ2-3, with D unresolved. Trimming cost V 5 bases and J 2 bases, with 11 bases left between them. The CDR3 consists of 13 residues. Looked up from germline, CDR1 is SQVTM and CDR2 is ANQGSEA. Here the CDR3 reads CSVSTNPTDTQYF. The CDR3, as DNA: TGCAGCGTTTCCACTAACCCCACAGATACGCAGTATTTT.

On this clonotype itself: A much larger clonotype is one base distant, so this may be a read error. The J gene is TRBJ2-3, the V gene TRBV6-6; D ambiguous. Trimming took 2 bases from V and 4 from J, leaving 1 base between them. Germline CDR1 and CDR2: MNHNY and SVGAGI (reference sequence). This CDR3 has 11 residues. The CDR3 protein is CASSYADTQYF. Here the CDR3 DNA reads TGTGCCAGCAGTTACGCAGATACGCAGTATTTT.

This clonotype has just a few counts. V is TRBV18 and J is TRBJ2-1; TRBD2 agrees at 11 bases. The CDR3 has 14 amino acids. Trimming took 5 bases from V and 10 from J; bases not matched to a gene: 7. The V gene's germline CDR1 is KGHSH and CDR2 LQKENI. CDR3 coding DNA: TGTGCCAGCTCATCCGGGACTAGCGGACTAGAGCAGTTCTTC. This translates into CASSSGTSGLEQFF.

The J gene is TRBJ2-7, the V gene TRBV12-3 or TRBV12-4, with 8 bases identical to TRBD1. V gave up 10 bases and J gave up 5 bases; unmatched junction bases: 10. The CDR3 is 13 residues long. The CDR3 protein is CATGQGAGHEQYF. The CDR3 coding sequence is TGTGCCACCGGACAGGGAGCTGGACACGAGCAGTACTTC.

This rearrangement joins TRBV28 to TRBJ1-6; a weak D match, TRBD1 (5 bases). Germline CDR1 is MDHEN and CDR2 is SYDVKM. This CDR3 is 13 amino acids long. The ends were cut back, 4 bases at V and 13 bases at J, with 14 bases in the middle. Written as DNA, the CDR3 is TGTGCCAGCAGTTCCCCGGGGGTCGCTCCCCTCCACTTT. Amino acid sequence: CASSSPGVAPLHF.

This clonotype was seen a handful of times. The chain has TRBV2 and TRBJ2-7; no definite D call. V was shortened by 3 bases and J by 6 bases, with 6 bases between the two germline ends. Germline V lookup: CDR1 SNHLY, CDR2 FYNNEI. The CDR3 is 11 amino acids. Here the CDR3 reads CASSDGSEQYF. The CDR3 bases are TGTGCCAGCAGTGATGGGTCCGAGCAGTACTTC. Using reference TRBV2 and TRBJ2-7 for the parts outside the CDR3, the full variable domain is EPEVTQTPSHQVTQMGQEVILRCVPISNHLYFYWYRQILGQKVEFLVSFYNNEISEKSEIFDDQFSVERPDGSNFTLKIRSTKLEDSAMYFCASSDGSEQYFGPGTRLTVT.

CDR3 DNA: TGTGCCAGCAGCCCGGGGCCTGGAAGCATTGGCTACACCTTC. Protein sequence: CASSPGPGSIGYTF. The rearrangement joins TRBV7-3 to TRBJ1-2; the D gene is possibly TRBD1 (5 bases). Germline loops: CDR1 SGHTA, CDR2 FQGTGA. The CDR3 has 14 residues. Deletions cut 5 bases from V and 7 bases from J, with 17 bases between.

A few counts support this clonotype. J is TRBJ2-7 and V is TRBV7-8; D gene unclear. CDR3 size: 14 residues. Trimming shortened V by 2 bases and J by 4 bases, and 12 bases separated the two germline ends. Germline-derived CDR1 and CDR2 are SGHVS and FQNEAQ. The CDR3 sequence: CASSLLVSAYEQYF. DNA of the CDR3: TGTGCCAGCAGCTTACTAGTTTCCGCATACGAGCAGTACTTC.

In its sample, this clonotype was seen a few times. The chain joins TRBV4-2 to TRBJ2-7, with 12 nucleotides matching TRBD1. Germline CDR1 and CDR2: LGHNA and YNFKEQ. The CDR3 length is 16 residues. Unmatched junction bases numbered 8, after V lost 2 bases and J lost 6 bases. The chain's CDR3 is CASSQQRGQGAPEQYF. As DNA, the CDR3 is TGTGCCAGCAGCCAACAGAGGGGACAGGGGGCGCCCGAGCAGTACTTC.

The V gene is TRBV28, the J gene TRBJ1-2; D perhaps matches TRBD1 (6 bases). Trimming pared 6 bases from V and 4 bases from J, leaving 12 bases between. The CDR3 totals 13 residues. Per the germline V gene, CDR1 is MDHEN and CDR2 is SYDVKM. The CDR3 nucleotides read TGTGCCAGCAGATTACAGGGTGTCTATGGCTACACCTTC. Protein product: CASRLQGVYGYTF.

This clonotype was picked up many times. The chain has TRBV6-5 and TRBJ2-1; 7 positions match TRBD2. CDR1 and CDR2 (germline): MNHEY, SVGAGI. This CDR3 has 12 amino acids. Trimming removed 5 bases from V and 7 bases from J; junction bases left unmatched: 2. The CDR3 coding sequence is TGTGCCAGCAGTACAGCGGGGAATGAGCAGTTCTTC. The encoded protein is CASSTAGNEQFF.

The J gene is TRBJ2-5, the V gene TRBV5-6, with unresolved D. Germline V gene sequence: CDR1 SGHDT, CDR2 YYEEEE. This CDR3 region has 13 residues. With 4 bases removed from V and 5 bases from J, the gap between germline ends came to 12 bases. DNA of the CDR3: TGTGCCAGCAGCCCACCCCGACCCGAGACCCAGTACTTC. This codes for CASSPPRPETQYF.

This clonotype was detected only a few times. This chain uses TRBV6-6 with TRBJ2-4; 7 nucleotides line up with TRBD2. CDR3 size: 16 residues. Trimming removed 2 bases from V and 6 bases from J; junction bases left unmatched: 10. Per the germline V gene, CDR1 is MNHNY and CDR2 is SVGAGI (reference sequence). The CDR3 bases are TGTGCCAGCAGTTACGGGGCGGGGGAAATGGGAAACATTCAGTACTTC. Its translation: CASSYGAGEMGNIQYF.

This clonotype was recorded many times. This chain joins TRBV10-3 and TRBJ1-5, with D unresolved. Germline assignment: CDR1 ENHRY and CDR2 SYGVKD. The CDR3 is made up of 16 amino acids. The ends were cut back, 11 bases at V and 1 base at J, with 21 bases in the middle. Here the CDR3 reads CAPPWLLILSNQPQHF. DNA of the CDR3: TGTGCCCCGCCGTGGTTGTTAATTTTGAGCAATCAGCCCCAGCATTTT.

Only a few counts were recorded for this clonotype. This chain connects TRBV6-4 to TRBJ2-1; TRBD2 is a possible D gene (5 bases). CDR3 length equals 13 residues. V was pared by 5 bases and J by 5 bases, with 10 bases between. Germline CDR1 is MRHNA and CDR2 is SNTAGT. CDR3 protein: CASSRGSNNEQFF. In DNA form, the CDR3 reads TGTGCCAGCAGTCGGGGTTCGAACAATGAGCAGTTCTTC.

This clonotype was observed a few times. The chain recombines TRBV18 with TRBJ1-1, with 8 bases fitting TRBD1. Looked up from germline, CDR1 is KGHSH and CDR2 is LQKENI. Trimming removed 0 bases from V and 1 base from J; junction bases left unmatched: 7. The CDR3 spans 17 residues. CDR3 nucleotide sequence: TGTGCCAGCTCACCACCGGACAGGGAATCTTGGAACACTGAAGCTTTCTTT. Translation gives CASSPPDRESWNTEAFF.

The chain uses TRBV12-3 or TRBV12-4 and TRBJ2-4; 9 nucleotides match TRBD1. The CDR3 sequence is 15 residues long. With 5 bases clipped from V and 3 bases from J, the junction kept 5 bases outside the gene matches. CDR3 loop: CASSGGTGSKNIQYF. The CDR3, as DNA: TGTGCCAGCAGTGGTGGGACAGGGAGCAAAAACATTCAGTACTTC.

This clonotype was seen a handful of times. The genes are TRBV12-3 or TRBV12-4 and TRBJ2-2; no clear D gene. V lost 6 bases and J lost 7, with 15 bases in between. CDR3 length equals 14 residues. The CDR3, as DNA: TGTGCCAGCAGCCATGATGCTTTCGGCGGGGAGCTGTTTTTT. This gives the protein CASSHDAFGGELFF.

This clonotype was found many times. The rearrangement uses TRBV12-3 or TRBV12-4 and TRBJ2-2; the D gene could be TRBD1 or TRBD2 (5 bases each). The germline V and J ends were trimmed by 4 bases and 5 bases, with 14 bases remaining between them. This CDR3 contains 15 residues. The chain's CDR3 is CASSWDLAGTGELFF. CDR3 DNA sequence: TGTGCCAGCAGTTGGGACCTAGCAGGGACCGGGGAGCTGTTTTTT.

This clonotype has ten or more counts. Here the CDR3 reads CAWSPLAGFGDTQYF. In nucleotides, the CDR3 is TGTGCCTGGAGTCCTTTAGCGGGATTCGGGGATACGCAGTATTTT. The V call is TRBV30, the J call TRBJ2-3; 8 nucleotides line up with TRBD2. This CDR3 has 15 amino acids. Germline V gives CDR1 GTSNPN, CDR2 SVGIG (reference sequence). V gave up 2 bases and J gave up 6 bases; unmatched junction bases: 10.

This clonotype was detected only a few times. The chain links TRBV3-1 to TRBJ2-2, with unresolved D. CDR1 is LGHDT, CDR2 YNNKEL, per germline (reference sequence). CDR3 length equals 16 residues. Trimming shortened V by 1 base and J by 2 bases, and 11 bases separated the two germline ends. The DNA of the CDR3 is TGTGCCAGCAGCCAAGCTCGGGCACCCAACACCGGGGAGCTGTTTTTT. The encoded protein is CASSQARAPNTGELFF.

The chain carries TRBV3-1 and TRBJ2-3; 8 positions match TRBD2. V lost 6 bases and J lost 2; bases outside the gene matches: 7. The CDR3 is made up of 15 amino acids. Germline V lookup: CDR1 LGHDT, CDR2 YNNKEL (reference sequence). The CDR3 region has the DNA TGTGCCAGCAGTCCAGATAGCGGGATCACAGATACGCAGTATTTT. Translating gives CASSPDSGITDTQYF.

Only a few counts were recorded for this clonotype. The chain employs TRBV5-1 and TRBJ1-5, with D maybe TRBD1 (6 bases). CDR1 SGHRS and CDR2 YFSETQ come from the germline V gene. The V end lost 2 bases, the J end lost 7 bases, and 13 bases lay between the germline ends. The CDR3 extends over 14 amino acids. The CDR3 DNA is TGCGCCAGCAGCTTCTCGGGGGGCGAGCAGCCCCAGCATTTT. This encodes CASSFSGGEQPQHF.